What follows are 27 T cell receptor beta chains derived from one specimen sequenced in a study of molecular identifiers for immune sequencing clone quantification. TCRdb redid the calling of the PCR reads with MiXCR, one entry per CDR3 protein. Found here are approximately 550,000 distinct CDR3 sequences, about 25% of them singletons; the top ten hold under 0.8%. The sequencing input was naive CD8+ T cells from blood, with Jurkat cell RNA spiked in. Noted subset: FACS-sorted CD8+CD4-CCR7+CD45RA+ naive T cells. These receptors were obtained from a human donor in good health. Some libraries in this study had Jurkat cell RNA spiked in.

This clonotype appeared a few times. The V gene is TRBV5-6, the J gene TRBJ1-4; no firm D call. Germline values: CDR1 SGHDT, CDR2 YYEEEE. The CDR3 loop spans 14 amino acids. Trimming pared 4 bases from V and 8 bases from J, leaving 15 bases between. CDR3 nucleotides: TGTGCCAGCAGCCGTGGGAGCTCCAACGAAAAACTGTTTTTT. It yields the protein CASSRGSSNEKLFF.

The chain recombines TRBV4-1 with TRBJ1-1; 10 nucleotides line up with TRBD1. The CDR3 totals 18 residues. J lost 3 bases, V lost 4 bases, and 14 bases had no gene match. The germline gives CDR1 MGHRA, CDR2 YSYEKL. CDR3 residues: CASSLLPRQGAKDTEAFF. The DNA for the CDR3 is TGCGCCAGCAGCCTATTGCCGAGACAGGGGGCGAAGGACACTGAAGCTTTCTTT.

This chain uses TRBV12-3 or TRBV12-4 with TRBJ2-2; D is possibly TRBD1 (7 bases). V shed 5 bases and J shed 4 bases, with 17 bases lying between them. The CDR3 has 16 amino acids. The CDR3 spells CASSPPPGGGTGELFF. The CDR3 region has the DNA TGTGCCAGCAGTCCTCCGCCAGGGGGAGGCACCGGGGAGCTGTTTTTT.

The gene calls are TRBV11-2 and TRBJ1-4; 8 positions match TRBD1. The junction had 12 bases not matched to a gene; V was cut back by 10 bases and J by 5 bases. CDR3 length: 15 residues. The germline CDR1 and CDR2 sequences are SGHAT and FQNNGV. The CDR3 DNA follows: TGTGCCAACAGTCAAACCGGGACAGGCAATGAAAAACTGTTTTTT. It translates to CANSQTGTGNEKLFF.

This clonotype was found a few times. The V gene is TRBV7-9, the J gene TRBJ2-2; 8 bases agree with TRBD2. Germline V CDR1 and CDR2: SEHNR, FQNEAQ (reference sequence). This CDR3 has 16 amino acids. J was trimmed by 8 bases and V by 5 bases; bases with no gene match: 13. The CDR3 region has the DNA TGTGCCAGCAGCCCCCCGGGGCTAGCGGGCGATGGGGAGCTGTTTTTT. Translating gives CASSPPGLAGDGELFF.

This clonotype has just a few counts. For the CDR3, the DNA is TGCAGCGTTGTGGGGCTGGGGGAGACCCAGTACTTC. Protein: CSVVGLGETQYF. The chain recombines TRBV29-1 with TRBJ2-5, with D perhaps matching TRBD1 (5 bases). The CDR3 contains 12 residues. Trimming took 4 bases from V and 5 from J, leaving 11 bases between them. Germline V CDR1 and CDR2: SQVTM, ANQGSEA.

The gene calls are TRBV12-3 or TRBV12-4 and TRBJ2-7; possibly TRBD1 for D (5 bases). Trimming removed 6 bases at V and 6 bases at J, with 15 bases between. The length of the CDR3 is 13 residues. CDR3 amino acids: CASSLRVLSEQYF. CDR3 nucleotide sequence: TGTGCCAGCAGCCTCAGGGTACTCTCCGAGCAGTACTTC.

This clonotype was picked up many times. The chain uses TRBV12-3 or TRBV12-4 and TRBJ1-1, with no clear D. Trimming removed 3 bases at V and 7 bases at J, with 6 bases between. The CDR3 covers 11 residues. The DNA for the CDR3 is TGTGCCAGCAGTTTCCTTGGTGAAGCTTTCTTT. Protein sequence: CASSFLGEAFF.

The J gene is TRBJ2-7, the V gene TRBV20-1; a possible D gene is TRBD1 (6 bases). The CDR3 spans 17 residues. Germline V gene sequence: CDR1 DFQATT, CDR2 SNEGSKA (reference sequence). Deletions cut 0 bases from V and 0 bases from J, with 18 bases between. CDR3 sequence: CSARDGRTASSSYEQYF. DNA of the CDR3: TGCAGTGCTAGAGATGGTCGGACAGCGTCGAGCTCCTACGAGCAGTACTTC.

The genes are TRBV28 and TRBJ1-1; 11 nucleotides align to TRBD1. This CDR3 region has 17 residues. With 3 bases clipped from V and 2 bases from J, the junction kept 8 bases outside the gene matches. Germline CDR1 reads MDHEN; CDR2 reads SYDVKM. The CDR3 here is CASSFGQGALSNTEAFF. The DNA for the CDR3 is TGTGCCAGCAGTTTCGGACAGGGGGCCCTTTCCAACACTGAAGCTTTCTTT.

This clonotype was picked up a small number of times. V usage is TRBV27 and J usage is TRBJ1-6; 9 bases line up with TRBD1. The J segment lost 8 bases and the V segment lost 7 bases, leaving 9 bases of the junction unmatched. The CDR3 loop spans 15 amino acids. CDR1 is MNHEY and CDR2 is SMNVEV in the germline V gene (reference sequence). The CDR3 protein is CASTAGTGLYSPLHF. CDR3 DNA: TGTGCCAGCACCGCCGGGACAGGGCTCTATTCACCCCTCCACTTT.

This chain joins TRBV5-4 and TRBJ1-6; 8 bases agree with TRBD1. Germline loops: CDR1 SGHNT, CDR2 YYREEE (reference sequence). This CDR3 spans 14 amino acids. V gave up 2 bases and J gave up 7 bases; unmatched junction bases: 2. CDR3 nucleotides: TGTGCCAGCAGCTTTTCAGGGGGCAATTCACCCCTCCACTTT. It encodes CASSFSGGNSPLHF.

This clonotype was seen once. A much bigger clone sits one base away, suggesting this may be a read error. The V gene is TRBV5-1, the J gene TRBJ2-5; perhaps TRBD1 as D (5 bases). Germline V CDR1 and CDR2: SGHRS, YFSETQ. The CDR3 sequence is 15 residues long. The CDR3 reads CASSLSQWGQEPQYF. DNA of the CDR3: TGCGCCAGCAGCTTGTCACAGTGGGGCCAAGAGCCCCAGTACTTC.

On this clonotype itself: This is likely a read error, given that the CDR3 carries no conserved phenylalanine or tryptophan at its end. CDR3 sequence reads: CASSLSVRGTEAFL. CDR3 coding DNA: TGTGCCAGCAGTTTATCAGTCAGGGGGACTGAAGCTTTCCTT. The chain has TRBV27 and TRBJ1-1, with TRBD1 matching over 7 bases. V shed 0 bases and J 5 bases; nucleotides not matched to a gene: 3. The CDR3 has 14 residues. Looked up from germline, CDR1 is MNHEY and CDR2 is SMNVEV (reference sequence).

A word on this clonotype: A much larger clone sits a single nucleotide away, making a read error possible. This sequence joins TRBV7-2 and TRBJ2-7; 7 positions agree with TRBD1. Germline V gene data show CDR1 as SGHTA and CDR2 as FQGNSA. The CDR3 contains 17 residues. Trimming at V came to 2 bases and at J to 3 bases, leaving 13 bases not matched to a gene. CDR3 DNA sequence: TGTGCCAGCAGCTTATATCCACGCAGACAGGGCTTCTACGAGCAGTACTTC. Translated: CASSLYPRRQGFYEQYF. Based on the CDR3 plus reference TRBV7-2 and TRBJ2-7, the full variable domain is GAGVSQSPSNKVTEKGKDVELRCDPISGHTALYWYRQSLGQGLEFLIYFQGNSAPDKSGLPSDRFSAERTGGSVSTLTIQRTQQEDSAVYLCASSLYPRRQGFYEQYFGPGTRLTVT.

The table lists this clonotype with a count of one. This chain links TRBV4-1 with TRBJ2-7; D not resolved. Germline lookup yields CDR1 MGHRA and CDR2 YSYEKL. V dropped 1 base and J dropped 3 bases, with 10 bases sitting between them. This CDR3 comprises 14 residues. The CDR3 sequence: CASSQGSTLYEQYF. The CDR3, as DNA: TGCGCCAGCAGCCAAGGCAGCACTCTCTACGAGCAGTACTTC.

This chain links TRBV2 with TRBJ1-2; unclear D gene. This CDR3 is built from 14 residues. Germline CDR1 reads SNHLY; CDR2 reads FYNNEI. Trimming took off 5 bases at V and 4 bases at J, with 14 bases between the two ends. This CDR3 is CASSRPQAPYGYTF. The CDR3 DNA sequence: TGTGCCAGCAGTCGCCCGCAGGCGCCCTATGGCTACACCTTC.

This clonotype was seen many times. The chain recombines TRBV7-9 with TRBJ2-3; D uncertain. Between the trimmed V and J ends, which lost 7 bases and 5 bases, there was a span of 13 bases. The CDR3 spans 13 residues. Germline assignment: CDR1 SEHNR and CDR2 FQNEAQ (reference sequence). The CDR3 nucleotides read TGTGCCAGCAACACCGAAGTGGGAGATACGCAGTATTTT. This sequence encodes CASNTEVGDTQYF.

This clonotype was detected many times. The V call is TRBV5-4, the J call TRBJ2-3, with TRBD2 matching over 9 bases. V shed 1 base, J shed 4 bases, and the junction held 1 base outside the gene matches. This CDR3 is built from 14 residues. Germline values: CDR1 SGHNT, CDR2 YYREEE (reference sequence). Here the CDR3 reads CASSLLAGPDTQYF. CDR3 DNA: TGTGCCAGCAGCTTGCTAGCGGGACCAGATACGCAGTATTTT.

The V call is TRBV13, the J call TRBJ2-6; D is unclear. The CDR3 is 15 amino acids. Looked up from germline, CDR1 is PRHDT and CDR2 is FYEKMQ (reference sequence). V lost 2 bases and J 0 bases, leaving 5 bases between the germline ends. DNA of the CDR3: TGTGCCAGCAGCTTATGGATCTCTGGGGCCAACGTCCTGACTTTC. The encoded protein is CASSLWISGANVLTF.

In its sample, this clonotype was seen a few times. This chain links TRBV5-1 with TRBJ2-5; maybe TRBD1 (6 bases). Germline V gives CDR1 SGHRS, CDR2 YFSETQ. V lost 3 bases, J lost 5 bases, and 14 bases lay in between. The CDR3 consists of 14 residues. CDR3 nucleotide sequence: TGCGCCAGCAGCTCGGGACAAGTGGGCGAGACCCAGTACTTC. This translates into CASSSGQVGETQYF.

This clonotype was detected ten times or more. The rearrangement links TRBV12-3 or TRBV12-4 to TRBJ1-2; D is ambiguous. V was shortened by 3 bases and J by 4 bases, with 9 bases between the two germline ends. CDR3 length: 13 residues. The CDR3 sequence: CASSFPGSYGYTF. The CDR3 region has the DNA TGTGCCAGCAGTTTCCCCGGTTCCTATGGCTACACCTTC.

This clonotype was observed a handful of times. The gene calls are TRBV4-1 and TRBJ2-7; D is perhaps TRBD2 (5 bases). This CDR3 comprises 16 residues. Germline loops: CDR1 MGHRA, CDR2 YSYEKL. Deletions cut 0 bases from V and 3 bases from J, with 15 bases between. CDR3: CASSQDEGDAGYEQYF. CDR3 DNA sequence: TGCGCCAGCAGCCAAGATGAGGGCGACGCCGGCTACGAGCAGTACTTC.

J is TRBJ1-1 and V is TRBV19; no reliable D call. From germline, CDR1 is LNHDA and CDR2 SQIVND (reference sequence). Trimming shortened V by 1 base and J by 4 bases, and 7 bases separated the two germline ends. The length of the CDR3 is 13 residues. As DNA, the CDR3 is TGTGCCAGTAGTATAGGGGAGGTCACTGAAGCTTTCTTT. It translates to CASSIGEVTEAFF. Full variable domain (remainder filled in from reference TRBV19 and TRBJ1-1): DGGITQSPKYLFRKEGQNVTLSCEQNLNHDAMYWYRQDPGQGLRLIYYSQIVNDFQKGDIAEGYSVSREKKESFPLTVTSAQKNPTAFYLCASSIGEVTEAFFGQGTRLTVV.

This clonotype came up a few times. V is TRBV6-1 and J is TRBJ2-7; D remains unclear. Trimming removed 10 bases from V and 5 bases from J, with 6 bases in between. Germline V CDR1 and CDR2: MNHNS, SASEGT. The CDR3 loop spans 9 amino acids. The CDR3 spells CAISHEQYF. Here the CDR3 DNA reads TGTGCCATCTCTCACGAGCAGTACTTC.

This chain uses TRBV12-3 or TRBV12-4 with TRBJ2-1; D not resolved. CDR3 length equals 13 residues. Trimming left V 1 base short and J 4 bases short, with 5 bases between. CDR3 sequence: CASSLVVYNEQFF. In nucleotides, the CDR3 is TGTGCCAGCAGTTTAGTAGTTTACAATGAGCAGTTCTTC.

Of note for this clonotype: A junction end diverges from the germline sequence, so it may reflect a read error. The chain has TRBV4-1 and TRBJ1-6, with D hard to call. The V gene's germline CDR1 is MGHRA and CDR2 YSYEKL. The CDR3 length is 19 residues. The CDR3 protein is CAGSQEVVTSLRHNSPLHF. The CDR3 region has the DNA TGCGCCGGCAGCCAAGAAGTAGTGACCAGCCTTCGTCATAATTCACCCCTCCACTTT.